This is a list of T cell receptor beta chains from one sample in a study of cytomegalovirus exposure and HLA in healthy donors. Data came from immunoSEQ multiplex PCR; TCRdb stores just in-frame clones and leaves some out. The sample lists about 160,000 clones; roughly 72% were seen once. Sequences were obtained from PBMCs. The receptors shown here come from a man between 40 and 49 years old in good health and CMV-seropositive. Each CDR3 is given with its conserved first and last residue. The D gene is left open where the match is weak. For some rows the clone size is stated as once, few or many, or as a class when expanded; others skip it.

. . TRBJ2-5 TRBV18 CASSPSIGGVEETQYF TGTGCCAGCTCACCGTCGATAGGAGGAGTGGAGGAGACCCAGTACTTC
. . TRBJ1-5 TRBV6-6 CASWAGLSNQPQHF TGTGCCAGCTGGGCTGGCCTTAGCAATCAGCCCCAGCATTTT
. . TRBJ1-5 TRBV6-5 CASRGTGWNQPQHF TGTGCCAGCAGGGGGACTGGTTGGAATCAGCCCCAGCATTTT
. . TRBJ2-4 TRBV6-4 CATFGTPLAKNIQYF TGTGCCACCTTCGGGACACCTCTAGCCAAAAACATTCAGTACTTC
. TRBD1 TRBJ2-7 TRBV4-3 CASAPGQGSYEQYF TGCGCCAGCGCCCCGGGACAGGGGTCTTACGAGCAGTACTTC
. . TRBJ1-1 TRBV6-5 CASSYRVKGTEAFF TGTGCCAGCAGCTACAGGGTGAAGGGGACTGAAGCTTTCTTT
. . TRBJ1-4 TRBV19 CASSMKVERANEKLFF TGTGCCAGTAGTATGAAGGTGGAGCGGGCTAATGAAAAACTGTTTTTT
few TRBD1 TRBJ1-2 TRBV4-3 CASSQTTGDGYTF TGCGCCAGCAGCCAAACGACAGGGGATGGCTACACCTTC
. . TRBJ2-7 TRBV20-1 CSAIEGYEQYF TGCAGTGCGATCGAGGGTTACGAGCAGTACTTC
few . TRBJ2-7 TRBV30 CAWDDRDEQYF TGTGCCTGGGACGACAGAGACGAGCAGTACTTC
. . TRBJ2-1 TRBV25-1 CASSELLGGEQFF TGTGCCAGCAGTGAACTACTGGGGGGTGAGCAGTTCTTC
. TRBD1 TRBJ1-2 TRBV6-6 CASSQQGNYGYTF TGTGCCAGCAGCCAACAGGGGAACTATGGCTACACCTTC
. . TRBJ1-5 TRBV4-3 CASSQVRGGAHQPQHF TGCGCCAGCAGCCAAGTACGGGGAGGGGCTCATCAGCCCCAGCATTTT
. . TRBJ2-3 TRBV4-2 CASSQGGSRNTQYF TGTGCCAGCAGCCAAGGCGGGTCCAGGAATACGCAGTATTTT
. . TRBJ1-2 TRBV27 CASSPDSLYGYTF TGTGCCAGCAGTCCTGACAGCCTCTATGGCTACACCTTC
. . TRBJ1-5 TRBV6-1 CASSEELSNQPQHF TGTGCCAGCAGTGAAGAACTTAGCAATCAGCCCCAGCATTTT
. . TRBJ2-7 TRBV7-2 CASSSWTKNEQYF TGTGCCAGCAGCTCCTGGACTAAGAACGAGCAGTACTTC
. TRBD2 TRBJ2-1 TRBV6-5 CASNGLAGADEQFF TGTGCCAGCAACGGGCTAGCGGGGGCGGATGAGCAGTTCTTC
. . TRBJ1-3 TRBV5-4 CASSLVAGRGDGNTIYF TGTGCCAGCAGCTTGGTCGCTGGCAGGGGAGATGGAAACACCATATATTTT
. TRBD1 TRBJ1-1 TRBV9 CASSPRTGMGTEAFF TGTGCCAGCAGCCCTAGGACAGGGATGGGCACTGAAGCTTTCTTT
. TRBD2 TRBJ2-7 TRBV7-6 CASSRSGESYEQYF TGTGCCAGCAGCCGGAGCGGGGAGAGCTACGAGCAGTACTTC
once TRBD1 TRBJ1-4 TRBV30 CAWSDRDRVEKLFF TGTGCCTGGAGTGACAGGGACAGGGTCGAAAAACTGTTTTTT
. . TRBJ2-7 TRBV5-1 CASSLGGVGSYEQYF TGCGCCAGCAGCTTGGGCGGGGTAGGGTCCTACGAGCAGTACTTC
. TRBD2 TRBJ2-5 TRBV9 CASSISGGETQYF TGTGCCAGCAGCATCAGCGGGGGCGAGACCCAGTACTTC
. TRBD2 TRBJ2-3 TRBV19 CASSSSGGLDTQYF TGTGCCAGTAGTTCTAGCGGGGGGTTAGATACGCAGTATTTT
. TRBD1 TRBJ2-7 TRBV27 CASRQQGVSYEQYF TGTGCCAGCAGGCAACAGGGGGTTTCCTACGAGCAGTACTTC
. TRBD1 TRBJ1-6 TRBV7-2 CASSPRQGSPLHF TGTGCCAGCAGCCCGAGACAGGGCTCACCCCTCCACTTT
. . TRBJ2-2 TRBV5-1 CASSFRGKTGELFF TGCGCCAGCAGCTTCCGGGGGAAGACCGGGGAGCTGTTTTTT
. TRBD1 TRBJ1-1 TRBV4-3 CASSQDSYSRGQRAFF TGCGCCAGCAGCCAAGATTCGTATTCCCGGGGACAGCGAGCTTTCTTT
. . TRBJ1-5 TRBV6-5 CASRPQGSNQPQHF TGTGCCAGCAGACCCCAGGGGTCCAATCAGCCCCAGCATTTT
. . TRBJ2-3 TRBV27 CASSLRGGSTDTQYF TGTGCCAGCAGTTTAAGGGGGGGGAGCACAGATACGCAGTATTTT
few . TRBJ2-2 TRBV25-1 CASSVTGSGTGELFF TGTGCCAGCAGTGTAACAGGGTCGGGCACCGGGGAGCTGTTTTTT
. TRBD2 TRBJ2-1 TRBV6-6 CASSQRGAGNEQFF TGTGCCAGCAGCCAGCGGGGGGCGGGGAATGAGCAGTTCTTC
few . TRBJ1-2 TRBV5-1 CASRRLPPYGYTF TGCGCCAGCAGGCGGTTACCTCCCTATGGCTACACCTTC
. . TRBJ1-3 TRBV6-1 CASSIFSGNTIYF TGTGCCAGCAGTATCTTCTCTGGAAACACCATATATTTT
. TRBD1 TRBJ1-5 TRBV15 CATSREGQGPRPQHF TGTGCCACCAGCAGAGAAGGACAGGGTCCAAGGCCCCAGCATTTT
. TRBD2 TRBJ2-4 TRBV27 CAGSFLAGGKNIQYF TGTGCCGGCAGTTTCCTAGCGGGGGGAAAAAACATTCAGTACTTC
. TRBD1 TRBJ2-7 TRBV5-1 CASKSKTGDSYEQYF TGCGCCAGCAAAAGTAAAACAGGGGACTCCTACGAGCAGTACTTC
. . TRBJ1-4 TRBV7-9 CASTQGQNEKLFF TGTGCCAGCACCCAGGGTCAGAATGAAAAACTGTTTTTT
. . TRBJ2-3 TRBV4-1 CASSPWGARPSHRTISTDTQYF TGCGCCAGCAGCCCCTGGGGCGCACGGCCGAGCCATAGAACTATTAGCACAGATACGCAGTATTTT
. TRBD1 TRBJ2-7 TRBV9 CASSVGTGGAYEQYF TGTGCCAGCAGCGTAGGGACAGGGGGTGCCTACGAGCAGTACTTC
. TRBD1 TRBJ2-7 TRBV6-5 CASSFGTGASYEQYF TGTGCCAGCAGTTTCGGGACAGGGGCAAGCTACGAGCAGTACTTC
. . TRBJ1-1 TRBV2 CASILQAGIMNTEAFF TGTGCCAGCATCCTACAAGCCGGGATCATGAACACTGAAGCTTTCTTT
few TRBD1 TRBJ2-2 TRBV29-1 CSVDQGATGELFF TGCAGCGTTGATCAGGGGGCCACCGGGGAGCTGTTTTTT
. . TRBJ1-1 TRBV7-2 CASRISDNTEAFF TGTGCCAGCAGGATTAGCGACAACACTGAAGCTTTCTTT
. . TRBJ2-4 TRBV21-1 CASSKFGTSGVPALAKNIQYF TGTGCCAGCAGCAAGTTTGGGACTAGCGGGGTACCCGCACTAGCCAAAAACATTCAGTACTTC
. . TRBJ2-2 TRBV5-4 CASSQRPAGELFF TGTGCCAGCAGTCAGCGGCCCGCCGGGGAGCTGTTTTTT
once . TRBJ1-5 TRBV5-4 CASSRRRVEQPQHF TGTGCCAGCAGCAGGAGGAGGGTTGAGCAGCCCCAGCATTTT
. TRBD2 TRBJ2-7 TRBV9 CASSVGLAGDYEQYF TGTGCCAGCAGCGTAGGACTAGCGGGGGACTACGAGCAGTACTTC
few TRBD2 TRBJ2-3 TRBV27 CASIVWAGGRDTQYF TGTGCCAGCATCGTGTGGGCGGGGGGGCGAGATACGCAGTATTTT
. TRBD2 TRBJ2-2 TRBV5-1 CASSFTSGNTGELFF TGCGCCAGCAGCTTTACTAGCGGAAACACCGGGGAGCTGTTTTTT
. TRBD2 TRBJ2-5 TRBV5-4 CASGGRDGGETQYF TGTGCCAGCGGGGGGAGGGATGGGGGTGAGACCCAGTACTTC